Presented here are 21 T cell receptor beta chains from one specimen sequenced in a study of blood T cell repertoires in COVID-19. Here immunoSEQ multiplex PCR was the method, and the copy in TCRdb shows in-frame clones only, minus some. The table records about 99,000 clones, roughly 81% of them present only once. Input material: peripheral blood. The receptor source for this set is a man aged 80 or over with COVID-19, enrolled during active disease.

V gene TRBV7-9 combines with J gene TRBJ1-2; D perhaps matches TRBD1 (5 bases). Germline CDR1 and CDR2: SEHNR and FQNEAQ (reference sequence). The CDR3 loop spans 14 amino acids. The V end was cut by 2 bases, the J end by 3 bases, with 10 bases between. CDR3 nucleotide sequence: TGTGCCAGCAGCTTACTGACAGCAGACTATGGCTACACCTTC. Residues: CASSLLTADYGYTF.

Turning to this clone: The identical CDR3 is also encoded by other nucleotide sequences in the sample. The chain links TRBV28 to TRBJ2-1; TRBD2 agrees at 9 bases. Trimming at V came to 2 bases and at J to 5 bases, leaving 4 bases not matched to a gene. The CDR3 has 15 amino acids. The germline gives CDR1 MDHEN, CDR2 SYDVKM. The CDR3 here is CASSLLAGGNNEQFF. The CDR3 DNA reads as TGTGCCAGCAGTTTACTCGCGGGAGGGAACAATGAGCAGTTCTTC.

The gene calls are TRBV2 and TRBJ1-5; 7 nucleotides agree with TRBD1. Per germline, CDR1 SNHLY and CDR2 FYNNEI. The ends lost 6 bases at V and 5 bases at J; junction bases unmatched: 10. CDR3 length: 15 amino acids. CDR3 protein: CASRGGDSSHQPQHF. In nucleotides, the CDR3 is TGTGCCAGCAGAGGAGGGGACAGTTCCCATCAGCCCCAGCATTTT.

The rearrangement links TRBV5-4 to TRBJ1-1; D remains unclear. The CDR3 is made up of 13 amino acids. V was trimmed by 3 bases and J by 7 bases, leaving 13 bases between them. Germline V gives CDR1 SGHNT, CDR2 YYREEE (reference sequence). The chain's CDR3 is CASSSGRRIEAFF. The CDR3 bases are TGTGCCAGCAGCTCCGGACGGAGGATTGAAGCTTTCTTT.

This clone was found once. This chain links TRBV29-1 with TRBJ1-1; unclear D gene. V was trimmed by 2 bases and J by 9 bases, leaving 10 bases between them. Germline V CDR1 and CDR2: SQVTM, ANQGSEA. The CDR3 covers 11 residues. CDR3: CSVESDFKAFF. As DNA, the CDR3 is TGCAGCGTTGAAAGTGACTTTAAAGCTTTCTTT.

The sample holds a few counts of this clone. The gene calls are TRBV6-5 and TRBJ1-5; a possible D gene is TRBD1 (5 bases). Trimming took off 5 bases at V and 7 bases at J, with 12 bases between the two ends. This CDR3 has 13 residues. Germline V gene data show CDR1 as MNHEY and CDR2 as SVGAGI. CDR3 sequence: CASSPKTDQPQHF. CDR3 nucleotide sequence: TGTGCCAGCAGTCCAAAGACAGACCAGCCCCAGCATTTT.

The rearrangement uses TRBV27 and TRBJ1-2; 9 positions agree with TRBD1. CDR1 is MNHEY and CDR2 is SMNVEV in the germline V gene (reference sequence). The CDR3 has 13 amino acids. V dropped 8 bases and J dropped 4; count of bases not matched to a gene: 5. In DNA form, the CDR3 reads TGTGCCAGCCGTACAGGGGGCGGCTATGGCTACACCTTC. Amino acids: CASRTGGGYGYTF.

This sequence joins TRBV4-3 and TRBJ1-3; 9 bases agree with TRBD1. The CDR3 length is 16 residues. After removal of 4 bases from V and 2 bases from J, the junction contained 6 bases not matched to a gene. Germline CDR1 and CDR2: LGHNA and YSLEER. Here the CDR3 DNA reads TGCGCCAGCAGCCGCTGGACAGGGGCTCCTGGAAACACCATATATTTT. Translated, it gives CASSRWTGAPGNTIYF.

V usage is TRBV6-5 and J usage is TRBJ2-5, with D unclear. Germline V lookup: CDR1 MNHEY, CDR2 SVGAGI. The CDR3 covers 13 residues. Trimming left V 7 bases short and J 3 bases short, with 12 bases between. DNA for the CDR3: TGTGCCAGCAACCAGGCCCTGGAAGAGACCCAGTACTTC. This translates into CASNQALEETQYF.

This chain uses TRBV14 with TRBJ1-6; weak D call: TRBD1 (6 bases). Trimming removed 4 bases from V and 4 bases from J, with 29 bases in between. The V gene's germline CDR1 is SGHDN and CDR2 FVKESK. The CDR3 runs to 21 residues. The CDR3 region is CASSPTTGYKPGPRYNSPLHF. CDR3 coding DNA: TGTGCCAGCAGCCCAACCACAGGGTATAAGCCTGGGCCGCGATATAATTCACCCCTCCACTTT.

This sequence joins TRBV3-1 (or the pseudogene TRBV3-2) and TRBJ1-3; no definite D call. This CDR3 is 15 amino acids long. V gave up 1 base and J gave up 3 bases, with 10 bases separating them. Germline CDR1 LGHDT, CDR2 YNNKEL (reference sequence). The CDR3 is CASSQGESNGNTIYF. The CDR3 DNA sequence: TGTGCCAGCAGCCAAGGGGAGTCAAATGGAAACACCATATATTTT.

The genes are TRBV7-8 and TRBJ2-1; 9 bases match TRBD2. The V segment lost 5 bases and the J segment 2 bases; nucleotides outside the gene matches: 7. The CDR3 runs 16 residues. Per the germline V gene, CDR1 is SGHVS and CDR2 is FQNEAQ. CDR3: CASSPMSSGTYNEQFF. DNA of the CDR3: TGTGCCAGCAGCCCGATGTCTAGCGGGACCTACAATGAGCAGTTCTTC.

The V and J genes are TRBV5-1 and TRBJ2-1; 9 bases line up with TRBD1. Germline trimming cut 5 bases from V and 8 bases from J; bases unmatched to any gene: 14. The germline CDR1 and CDR2 sequences are SGHRS and YFSETQ. The CDR3 has 16 residues. CDR3 in DNA: TGCGCCAGCAGTTCCGGAGGCACAGGGGGCTTCGATGAGCAGTTCTTC. This encodes CASSSGGTGGFDEQFF. Variable domain in full (rest from reference TRBV5-1 and TRBJ2-1): KAGVTQTPRYLIKTRGQQVTLSCSPISGHRSVSWYQQTPGQGLQFLFEYFSETQRNKGNFPGRFSGRQFSNSRSEMNVSTLELGDSALYLCASSSGGTGGFDEQFFGPGTRLTVL.

This chain joins TRBV6-5 and TRBJ1-2; a possible D gene is TRBD1 (6 bases). This CDR3 contains 15 residues. The germline CDR1 and CDR2 sequences are MNHEY and SVGAGI. Trimming pared 7 bases from V and 5 bases from J, leaving 20 bases between. CDR3 nucleotide sequence: TGTGCCAGCACCGAATCCCCCAGGGGTGGGTATGGCTACACCTTC. This encodes CASTESPRGGYGYTF.

The chain recombines TRBV5-4 with TRBJ1-4; 7 bases map to TRBD1. Per germline, CDR1 SGHNT and CDR2 YYREEE (reference sequence). With 4 bases clipped from V and 7 bases from J, the junction kept 13 bases outside the gene matches. The CDR3 has 16 amino acids. The CDR3 nucleotides are TGTGCCAGCAGCATCCAGACAGGGAAAGAGGGTGAAAAACTGTTTTTT. Translated: CASSIQTGKEGEKLFF.

This clone appeared a single time. J is TRBJ2-7 and V is TRBV29-1; the match to TRBD1 covers 7 bases. The CDR3 consists of 14 residues. V lost 4 bases to trimming and J lost 0 bases; unmatched junction nucleotides: 6. Germline-derived CDR1 and CDR2 are SQVTM and ANQGSEA. The CDR3 bases are TGCAGCGTTGTAAGGGGGCCGAGCTCCTACGAGCAGTACTTC. It translates to CSVVRGPSSYEQYF.

Here the CDR3 DNA reads TGTGCCAGCAGTGATGACGGGACTAGCTCCTATGAGCAGTTCTTC. Translation gives CASSDDGTSSYEQFF. The gene calls are TRBV25-1 and TRBJ2-1; 9 bases line up with TRBD2. The CDR3 spans 15 residues. V dropped 3 bases and J dropped 8; count of bases not matched to a gene: 8. Germline CDR1 reads MGHDK; CDR2 reads SYGVNS.

This clone has more than one count but fewer than ten. The chain links TRBV5-6 to TRBJ1-2; D is perhaps TRBD1 (5 bases). Between the trimmed V and J ends, which lost 4 bases and 3 bases, there was a span of 28 bases. The length of the CDR3 is 19 residues. Germline CDR1 and CDR2: SGHDT and YYEEEE. The CDR3 is CASSRPSGRGATTDYGYTF. The CDR3 nucleotides are TGTGCCAGCAGCCGTCCTAGCGGGAGAGGGGCCACTACTGACTATGGCTACACCTTC.

V gene TRBV5-6 combines with J gene TRBJ2-7; TRBD2 matches at 7 bases. This CDR3 has 16 amino acids. Germline trimming cut 1 base from V and 0 bases from J; bases unmatched to any gene: 7. Germline V gene data show CDR1 as SGHDT and CDR2 as YYEEEE. The CDR3: CASSLWGGGTSYEQYF. The CDR3 coding sequence is TGTGCCAGCAGCTTGTGGGGGGGAGGGACCTCCTACGAGCAGTACTTC.

The chain uses TRBV28 and TRBJ2-7, with D tentatively TRBD1 (6 bases). Germline V lookup: CDR1 MDHEN, CDR2 SYDVKM. The CDR3 is made up of 15 amino acids. The ends were cut back, 2 bases at V and 2 bases at J, with 13 bases in the middle. CDR3 in DNA: TGTGCCAGCAGTTTACTAACAGGGCTTCCCTACGAGCAGTACTTC. This translates into CASSLLTGLPYEQYF.

This clone was detected only a few times. The rearrangement links TRBV19 to TRBJ1-2, with a weak D call TRBD1 (5 bases). The CDR3 is made up of 13 amino acids. Trimming shortened V by 5 bases and J by 3 bases, and 10 bases separated the two germline ends. Germline V gene data show CDR1 as LNHDA and CDR2 as SQIVND (reference sequence). The CDR3 region has the DNA TGTGCCAGTAGTTCAGACAGCTACTATGGCTACACCTTC. This sequence encodes CASSSDSYYGYTF.